These 24 T cell receptor beta chains were all obtained from the same sample, sequenced in a study of OX40 agonist ivuxolimab in advanced cancers. Measured with immunoSEQ multiplex PCR; TCRdb has only the in-frame clones, and not every one. The table shows about 69,000 clones, with over 80% occurring only once. Here the sequenced sample was CD4+ or CD8+ T cells sorted from blood, taken in a trial of the OX40 agonist ivuxolimab. These TCRs come from an adult with an advanced solid tumor such as melanoma, head and neck, liver or kidney cancer.

This clone was counted a single time. Here the CDR3 DNA reads TGTGCCAGCACTCCTATCCAGGGATTAAGGCAGCCCCAGCATTTT. Translation gives CASTPIQGLRQPQHF. This rearrangement joins TRBV28 to TRBJ1-5; D might be TRBD1 (5 bases). Germline CDR1 is MDHEN and CDR2 is SYDVKM. This CDR3 comprises 15 residues. The ends were cut back, 7 bases at V and 7 bases at J, with 20 bases in the middle.

As for this clone: Possible read error: a much larger clone is one base away. The CDR3 region is CAGSYGQGNIQYF. DNA for the CDR3: TGTGCCGGCAGCTACGGACAGGGAAACATTCAGTACTTC. The V call is TRBV4-2, the J call TRBJ2-4; 8 bases match TRBD1. In germline, CDR1 is LGHNA, CDR2 YNFKEQ. CDR3 length: 13 amino acids.

The chain combines TRBV19 with TRBJ1-5; a weak D match, TRBD1 (5 bases). V shed 1 base and J shed 0 bases, with 10 bases lying between them. The CDR3 is 16 amino acids. In germline, CDR1 is LNHDA, CDR2 SQIVND (reference sequence). CDR3 bases: TGTGCCAGTAGTATAGCGGGGGGATATAGCAATCAGCCCCAGCATTTT. Protein: CASSIAGGYSNQPQHF.

The rearrangement uses TRBV27 and TRBJ2-1, with a tentative D call TRBD2 (5 bases). Trimming shortened V by 6 bases and J by 7 bases, and 10 bases separated the two germline ends. The germline V gene has CDR1 MNHEY and CDR2 SMNVEV (reference sequence). This CDR3 contains 12 residues. The CDR3 bases are TGTGCCAGCAGGGACTTGAGGAATGAGCAGTTCTTC. This encodes CASRDLRNEQFF.

The chain employs TRBV28 and TRBJ2-3; possible D gene TRBD2, 6 bases. Trimming took 4 bases from V and 0 from J, leaving 14 bases between them. The length of the CDR3 is 16 residues. Germline CDR1 and CDR2: MDHEN and SYDVKM. This CDR3 reads CASSSDPGLSTDTQYF. CDR3 DNA: TGTGCCAGCAGTTCGGACCCGGGACTTAGCACAGATACGCAGTATTTT.

The chain combines TRBV5-1 with TRBJ2-3, with 8 bases identical to TRBD1. Unmatched junction bases numbered 4, after V lost 1 base and J lost 6 bases. The CDR3 runs 14 residues. From germline, CDR1 is SGHRS and CDR2 YFSETQ. The CDR3: CASSLRTGRDTQYF. The CDR3 DNA reads as TGCGCCAGCAGCTTGAGGACAGGGCGGGATACGCAGTATTTT.

The V call is TRBV7-8, the J call TRBJ1-1; weak D call: TRBD1 (5 bases). The germline V and J ends were trimmed by 0 bases and 8 bases, with 7 bases remaining between them. This CDR3 contains 12 residues. In germline, CDR1 is SGHVS, CDR2 FQNEAQ. CDR3 DNA sequence: TGTGCCAGCAGCTTAGCTGGGGGGGAAGCTTTCTTT. Residues: CASSLAGGEAFF.

V is TRBV9 and J is TRBJ2-7; D remains ambiguous. Trimming stripped 3 bases from V and 2 bases from J, with 9 bases between. The germline V gene encodes CDR1 SGDLS and CDR2 YYNGEE. This CDR3 is built from 13 residues. The CDR3, as DNA: TGTGCCAGCAGCGGTCCGGCCCCCTACGAGCAGTACTTC. It yields the protein CASSGPAPYEQYF.

The genes are TRBV25-1 and TRBJ2-5, with D perhaps TRBD1 (6 bases). V lost 2 bases and J 4 bases, leaving 11 bases between the germline ends. The CDR3 extends over 14 amino acids. Germline CDR1 MGHDK, CDR2 SYGVNS. The CDR3 reads CASSETGSGETQYF. The CDR3 nucleotides are TGTGCCAGCAGTGAAACAGGGTCGGGAGAGACCCAGTACTTC. The variable domain in full, completed from reference TRBV25-1 and TRBJ2-5, reads EADIYQTPRYLVIGTGKKITLECSQTMGHDKMYWYQQDPGMELHLIHYSYGVNSTEKGDLSSESTVSRIRTEHFPLTLESARPSHTSQYLCASSETGSGETQYFGPGTRLLVL.

This CDR3 reads CASSFGQTRYGYTF. The CDR3 DNA is TGTGCCAGCAGCTTCGGACAGACCCGCTATGGCTACACCTTC. The rearrangement joins TRBV7-9 to TRBJ1-2; D possibly corresponds to TRBD1 (6 bases). V dropped 3 bases and J dropped 4 bases, with 12 bases sitting between them. CDR1 is SEHNR, CDR2 FQNEAQ, per germline (reference sequence). The CDR3 loop spans 14 amino acids.

The chain uses TRBV15 and TRBJ2-7, with 11 bases identical to TRBD2. The CDR3 extends over 16 amino acids. Germline V gene sequence: CDR1 LNHNV, CDR2 YYDKDF (reference sequence). The trim removed 2 bases at V and 4 bases at J, leaving 7 bases unmatched. Here the CDR3 DNA reads TGTGCCACCAGCAGACGGACTAGCGGGTCAGTGTACGAGCAGTACTTC. Amino acid sequence: CATSRRTSGSVYEQYF.

This rearrangement joins TRBV11-2 to TRBJ2-2; D gene unclear. CDR1 and CDR2 (germline): SGHAT, FQNNGV. This CDR3 spans 15 amino acids. The V end lost 0 bases, the J end lost 6 bases, and 11 bases lay between the germline ends. In DNA form, the CDR3 reads TGTGCCAGCAGCTTAGATCCAACCCTTGCCGGGGAGCTGTTTTTT. Translation: CASSLDPTLAGELFF.

The V gene is TRBV13, the J gene TRBJ1-2; unclear D gene. This CDR3 is 12 amino acids long. Between the trimmed V and J ends, which lost 4 bases and 5 bases, there was a span of 8 bases. Germline V gene data show CDR1 as PRHDT and CDR2 as FYEKMQ (reference sequence). The CDR3 region has the DNA TGTGCCAGCAGCTCCGACATGTATGGCTACACCTTC. Residues: CASSSDMYGYTF.

V usage is TRBV7-9 and J usage is TRBJ2-2, with D possibly matching TRBD2 (6 bases). This CDR3 region has 13 residues. Per the germline V gene, CDR1 is SEHNR and CDR2 is FQNEAQ (reference sequence). The germline V and J ends were trimmed by 4 bases and 4 bases, with 7 bases remaining between them. DNA of the CDR3: TGTGCCAGCAGCTGGAGGGGCACCGGGGAGCTGTTTTTT. Translated: CASSWRGTGELFF.

The gene calls are TRBV7-3 and TRBJ2-1; no clear D. Trimming stripped 2 bases from V and 0 bases from J, with 17 bases between. This CDR3 comprises 18 residues. CDR1 and CDR2 (germline): SGHTA, FQGTGA. The CDR3 loop reads CASSLPIKAVSSYNEQFF. DNA of the CDR3: TGTGCCAGCAGCTTACCCATAAAGGCGGTGAGCTCCTACAATGAGCAGTTCTTC.

V usage is TRBV7-9 and J usage is TRBJ2-3, with 14 nucleotides matching TRBD2. The CDR3 covers 17 residues. J was trimmed by 1 base and V by 9 bases; bases with no gene match: 9. Germline V gene data show CDR1 as SEHNR and CDR2 as FQNEAQ (reference sequence). The CDR3 is CASEGTSGRTGTDTQYF. In DNA form, the CDR3 reads TGTGCCAGTGAAGGGACTAGCGGGAGAACCGGCACAGATACGCAGTATTTT.

This rearrangement joins TRBV27 to TRBJ2-3, with 10 bases lining up with TRBD2. The V and J ends lost 4 bases and 5 bases, in that order; junction bases with no gene match: 9. There are 16 residues in the CDR3. Germline CDR1 is MNHEY and CDR2 is SMNVEV (reference sequence). The DNA of the CDR3 is TGTGCCAGCAGTTCCAGAGCGGGAGGGCCCTTAGATACGCAGTATTTT. Translation: CASSSRAGGPLDTQYF.

The chain carries TRBV14 and TRBJ2-7; 8 nucleotides match TRBD2. Germline lookup yields CDR1 SGHDN and CDR2 FVKESK. This CDR3 is 19 amino acids long. The V segment lost 0 bases and the J segment 4 bases; nucleotides outside the gene matches: 17. The DNA for the CDR3 is TGTGCCAGCAGCCAAGAAGGATTAGCGGGGCAGGTAAAGGGGTACGAGCAGTACTTC. Its protein is CASSQEGLAGQVKGYEQYF.

The chain is built from TRBV4-3 and TRBJ2-3; no reliable D call. Trimming took 0 bases from V and 6 from J, leaving 7 bases between them. Germline V gives CDR1 LGHNA, CDR2 YSLEER. This CDR3 has 13 amino acids. The CDR3 DNA sequence: TGCGCCAGCAGCCAAGAAGTCCGGGATACGCAGTATTTT. Amino acids: CASSQEVRDTQYF.

This chain uses TRBV9 with TRBJ1-2, with 7 positions matching TRBD1. After removal of 6 bases from V and 13 bases from J, the junction contained 9 bases not matched to a gene. Germline lookup yields CDR1 SGDLS and CDR2 YYNGEE. The CDR3 has 11 amino acids. The CDR3 here is CASMAQGSFTF. The CDR3 bases are TGTGCCAGCATGGCACAGGGGAGTTTCACCTTC. Filled out from reference TRBV9 and TRBJ1-2, the complete variable domain reads DSGVTQTPKHLITATGQRVTLRCSPRSGDLSVYWYQQSLDQGLQFLIQYYNGEERAKGNILERFSAQQFPDLHSELNLSSLELGDSALYFCASMAQGSFTFGSGTRLTVV.

V gene TRBV11-1 combines with J gene TRBJ2-5, with TRBD2 matching over 7 bases. V dropped 2 bases and J dropped 1; count of bases not matched to a gene: 4. This CDR3 spans 15 amino acids. The germline gives CDR1 SGHAT, CDR2 FQDESV (reference sequence). CDR3 sequence reads: CASSLSSSGQETQYF. The CDR3 DNA follows: TGTGCCAGCAGCTTATCGTCTAGCGGCCAAGAGACCCAGTACTTC.

The rearrangement uses TRBV4-3 and TRBJ2-5; D perhaps matches TRBD2 (8 bases). V was clipped by 2 bases and J by 5 bases, with 24 bases between them. This CDR3 is 18 amino acids long. Germline CDR1 reads LGHNA; CDR2 reads YSLEER. CDR3 nucleotide sequence: TGCGCCAGCAGCCAATTATTTTTATCGGGAGGGGGCGAGGAGACCCAGTACTTC. This sequence encodes CASSQLFLSGGGEETQYF.

The genes are TRBV19 and TRBJ2-1; 7 bases map to TRBD1. The ends lost 0 bases at V and 9 bases at J; junction bases unmatched: 8. Looked up from germline, CDR1 is LNHDA and CDR2 is SQIVND (reference sequence). CDR3 size: 15 residues. This CDR3 reads CASSIETGYRGEQFF. CDR3 nucleotides: TGTGCCAGTAGTATAGAGACAGGGTACCGTGGTGAGCAGTTCTTC.

The chain combines TRBV6-5 with TRBJ1-4; a weak D match, TRBD1 (6 bases). Per germline, CDR1 MNHEY and CDR2 SVGAGI. The CDR3 loop spans 15 amino acids. Between the trimmed V and J ends, which lost 0 bases and 5 bases, there was a span of 10 bases. This CDR3 reads CASSYSGGGNEKLFF. The CDR3 DNA follows: TGTGCCAGCAGTTACTCGGGAGGGGGGAATGAAAAACTGTTTTTT.